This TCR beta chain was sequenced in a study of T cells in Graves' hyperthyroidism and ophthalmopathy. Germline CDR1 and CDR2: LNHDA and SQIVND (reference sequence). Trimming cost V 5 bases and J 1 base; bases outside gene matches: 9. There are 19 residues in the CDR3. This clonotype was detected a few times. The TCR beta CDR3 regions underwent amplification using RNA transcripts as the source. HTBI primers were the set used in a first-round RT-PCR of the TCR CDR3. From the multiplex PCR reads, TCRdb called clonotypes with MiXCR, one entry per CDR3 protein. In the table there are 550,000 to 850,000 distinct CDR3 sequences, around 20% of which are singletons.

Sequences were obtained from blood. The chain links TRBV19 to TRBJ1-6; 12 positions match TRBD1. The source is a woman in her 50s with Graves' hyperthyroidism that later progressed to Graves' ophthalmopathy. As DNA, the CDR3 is TGTGCCAGTAGTTCCGGGACAGGGGGCGTGAGGTCCTATAATTCACCCCTCCACTTT. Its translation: CASSSGTGGVRSYNSPLHF.